This TCR beta chain is from a study of cytomegalovirus exposure and HLA in healthy donors. Across the whole study: Later analysis reported that the 120 or so validation repertoires shared the platform of the 650 to 700 first-cohort repertoires.

The table lists this clone with a few counts. Some clones are missing from TCRdb's copy, which holds only in-frame ones; the method was immunoSEQ multiplex PCR. The repertoire holds about 270,000 clones, with approximately 86% as singletons. The approximately 120-subject validation cohort, separate from the approximately 660-subject first cohort, included the donors. CDR1 is MNHEY, CDR2 SVGAGI, per germline. V lost 0 bases, J lost 3 bases, and 6 bases lay in between. This CDR3 has 13 amino acids. The receptor was isolated from a woman aged 18-29 years in good health and CMV-seronegative. Sequences were obtained from PBMCs. The J gene is TRBJ2-7, the V gene TRBV6-5; D is unresolved. The CDR3 spells CASSYSISYEQYF. CDR3 DNA: TGTGCCAGCAGTTACTCGATTAGCTACGAGCAGTACTTC.